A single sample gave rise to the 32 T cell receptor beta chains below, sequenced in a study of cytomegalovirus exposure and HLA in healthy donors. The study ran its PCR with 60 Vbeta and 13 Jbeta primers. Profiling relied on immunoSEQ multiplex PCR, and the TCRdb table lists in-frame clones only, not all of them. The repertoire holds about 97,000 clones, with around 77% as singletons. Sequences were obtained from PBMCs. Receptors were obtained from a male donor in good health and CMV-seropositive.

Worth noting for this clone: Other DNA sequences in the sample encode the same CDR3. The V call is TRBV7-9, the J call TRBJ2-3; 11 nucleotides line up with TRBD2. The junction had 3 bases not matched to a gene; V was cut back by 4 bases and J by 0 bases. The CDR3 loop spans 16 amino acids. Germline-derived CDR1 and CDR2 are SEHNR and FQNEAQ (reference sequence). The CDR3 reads CASSSRTSGSTDTQYF. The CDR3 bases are TGTGCCAGCAGCTCCCGGACTAGCGGGAGCACAGATACGCAGTATTTT.

The CDR3 loop reads CASSGLAASYNEQFF. The CDR3 DNA reads as TGTGCCAGTAGTGGTCTAGCGGCCTCCTACAATGAGCAGTTCTTC. The chain combines TRBV19 with TRBJ2-1, with 7 positions matching TRBD2. This CDR3 has 15 residues. The germline gives CDR1 LNHDA, CDR2 SQIVND (reference sequence). J was trimmed by 0 bases and V by 5 bases; bases with no gene match: 4.

CDR3: CASTVPTTDTQYF. The CDR3 DNA is TGTGCCAGCACCGTCCCTACCACAGATACGCAGTATTTT. V gene TRBV6-6 combines with J gene TRBJ2-3; no clear D gene. Deletions cut 7 bases from V and 2 bases from J, with 10 bases between. CDR1 is MNHNY, CDR2 SVGAGI, per germline (reference sequence). The CDR3 is 13 residues long.

CDR3 sequence: CASSERRGQGMQPQHF. The DNA of the CDR3 is TGTGCCAGCAGCGAGCGACGAGGACAGGGAATGCAGCCCCAGCATTTT. The chain is built from TRBV7-8 and TRBJ1-5, with 8 positions matching TRBD1. The J segment lost 7 bases and the V segment lost 5 bases, leaving 13 bases of the junction unmatched. The CDR3 has 16 residues. Germline loops: CDR1 SGHVS, CDR2 FQNEAQ.

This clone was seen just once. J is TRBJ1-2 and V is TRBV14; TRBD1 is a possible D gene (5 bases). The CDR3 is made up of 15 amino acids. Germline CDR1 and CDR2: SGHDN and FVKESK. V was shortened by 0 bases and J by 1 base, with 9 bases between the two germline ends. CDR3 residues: CASSQDVGVNYGYTF. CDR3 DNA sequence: TGTGCCAGCAGCCAAGATGTAGGGGTTAACTATGGCTACACCTTC.

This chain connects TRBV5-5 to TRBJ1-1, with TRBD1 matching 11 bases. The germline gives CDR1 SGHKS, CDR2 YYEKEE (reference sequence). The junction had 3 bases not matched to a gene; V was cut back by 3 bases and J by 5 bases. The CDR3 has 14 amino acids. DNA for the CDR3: TGTGCCAGCAGCTGGGGGACAGGGGGGACTGAAGCTTTCTTT. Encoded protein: CASSWGTGGTEAFF.

The CDR3 loop is CASSFLAGGASMKQYF. CDR3 sequence (DNA): TGTGCCAGCAGCTTTTTAGCGGGAGGGGCATCTATGAAGCAGTACTTC. V and J are TRBV7-2 and TRBJ2-7; 11 bases line up with TRBD2. V dropped 3 bases and J dropped 8; count of bases not matched to a gene: 12. CDR3 length: 16 amino acids. Germline V CDR1 and CDR2: SGHTA, FQGNSA.

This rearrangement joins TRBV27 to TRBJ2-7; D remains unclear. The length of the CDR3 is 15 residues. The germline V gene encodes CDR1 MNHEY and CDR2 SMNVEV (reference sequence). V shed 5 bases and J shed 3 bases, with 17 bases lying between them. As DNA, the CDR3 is TGTGCCAGCAGTCCTTCCCCCCACCCAGGCTACGAGCAGTACTTC. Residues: CASSPSPHPGYEQYF.

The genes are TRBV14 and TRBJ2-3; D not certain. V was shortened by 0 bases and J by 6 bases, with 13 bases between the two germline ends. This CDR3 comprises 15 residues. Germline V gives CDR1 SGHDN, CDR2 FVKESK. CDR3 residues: CASSQESRSYDTQYF. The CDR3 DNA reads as TGTGCCAGCAGCCAAGAATCGCGATCTTACGATACGCAGTATTTT. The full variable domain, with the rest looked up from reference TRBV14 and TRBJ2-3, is EAGVTQFPSHSVIEKGQTVTLRCDPISGHDNLYWYRRVMGKEIKFLLHFVKESKQDESGMPNNRFLAERTGGTYSTLKVQPAELEDSGVYFCASSQESRSYDTQYFGPGTRLTVL.

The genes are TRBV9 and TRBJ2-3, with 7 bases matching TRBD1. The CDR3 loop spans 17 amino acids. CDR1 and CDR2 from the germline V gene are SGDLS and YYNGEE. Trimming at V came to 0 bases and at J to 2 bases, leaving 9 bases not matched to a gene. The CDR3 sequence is CASSVVPRTGNTDTQYF. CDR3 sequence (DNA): TGTGCCAGCAGCGTAGTCCCCCGGACAGGCAACACAGATACGCAGTATTTT. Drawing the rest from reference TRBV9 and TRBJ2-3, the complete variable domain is DSGVTQTPKHLITATGQRVTLRCSPRSGDLSVYWYQQSLDQGLQFLIQYYNGEERAKGNILERFSAQQFPDLHSELNLSSLELGDSALYFCASSVVPRTGNTDTQYFGPGTRLTVL.

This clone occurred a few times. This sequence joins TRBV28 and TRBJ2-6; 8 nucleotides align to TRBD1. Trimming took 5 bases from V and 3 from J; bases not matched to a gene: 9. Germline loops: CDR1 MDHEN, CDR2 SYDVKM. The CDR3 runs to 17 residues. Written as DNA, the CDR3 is TGTGCCAGCAGTCCGGCAGGGGGCAAGGTTGGGGCCAACGTCCTGACTTTC. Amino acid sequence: CASSPAGGKVGANVLTF.

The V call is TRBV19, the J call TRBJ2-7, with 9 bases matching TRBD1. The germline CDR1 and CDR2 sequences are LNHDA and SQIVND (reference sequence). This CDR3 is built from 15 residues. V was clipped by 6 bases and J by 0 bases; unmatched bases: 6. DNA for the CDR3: TGTGCCAGTAGATTACAGGGGGCCCCCTCCTACGAGCAGTACTTC. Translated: CASRLQGAPSYEQYF.

The CDR3 region has the DNA TGTGCCTGGGGACAGGGAGGAAATCAGCCCCAGCATTTT. The encoded protein is CAWGQGGNQPQHF. V gene TRBV30 combines with J gene TRBJ1-5; TRBD1 matches at 8 bases. CDR3 length: 13 amino acids. Germline trimming cut 5 bases from V and 4 bases from J; bases unmatched to any gene: 4. Germline values: CDR1 GTSNPN, CDR2 SVGIG (reference sequence).

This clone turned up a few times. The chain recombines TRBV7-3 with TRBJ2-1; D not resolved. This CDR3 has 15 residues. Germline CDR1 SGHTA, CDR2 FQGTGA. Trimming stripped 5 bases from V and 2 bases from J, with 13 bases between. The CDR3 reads CASSPSPGPYNEQFF. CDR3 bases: TGTGCCAGCAGCCCCAGTCCGGGTCCCTACAATGAGCAGTTCTTC.

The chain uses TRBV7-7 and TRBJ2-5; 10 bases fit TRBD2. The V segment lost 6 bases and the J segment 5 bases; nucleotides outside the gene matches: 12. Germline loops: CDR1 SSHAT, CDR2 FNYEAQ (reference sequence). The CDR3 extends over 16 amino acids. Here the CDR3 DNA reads TGTGCCAGCAGTCACGGGGGAGCGGGAGGGCCGGAGACCCAGTACTTC. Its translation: CASSHGGAGGPETQYF.

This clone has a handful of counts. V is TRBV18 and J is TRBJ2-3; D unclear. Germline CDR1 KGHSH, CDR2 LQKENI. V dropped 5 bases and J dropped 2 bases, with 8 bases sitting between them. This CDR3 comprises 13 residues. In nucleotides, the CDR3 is TGTGCCAGCTCATCTACGTACACAGATACGCAGTATTTT. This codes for CASSSTYTDTQYF.

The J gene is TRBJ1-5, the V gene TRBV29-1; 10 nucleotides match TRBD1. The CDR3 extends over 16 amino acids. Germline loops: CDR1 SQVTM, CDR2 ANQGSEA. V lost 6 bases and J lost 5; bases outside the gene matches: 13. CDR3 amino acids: CSVQRLGTGEYQPQHF. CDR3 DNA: TGCAGCGTCCAGCGGTTGGGGACAGGGGAATATCAGCCCCAGCATTTT.

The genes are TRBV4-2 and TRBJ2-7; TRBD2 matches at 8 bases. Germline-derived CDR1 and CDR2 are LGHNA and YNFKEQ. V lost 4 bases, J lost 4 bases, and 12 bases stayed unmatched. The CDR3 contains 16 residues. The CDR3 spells CASSPTPEREQYEQYF. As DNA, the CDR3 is TGTGCCAGCAGCCCTACTCCGGAGCGGGAGCAATACGAGCAGTACTTC.

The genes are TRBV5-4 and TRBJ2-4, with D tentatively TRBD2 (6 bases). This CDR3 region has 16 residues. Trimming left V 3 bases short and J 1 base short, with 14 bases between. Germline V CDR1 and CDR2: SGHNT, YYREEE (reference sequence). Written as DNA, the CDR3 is TGTGCCAGCAGCTACGGGCAGAGCGGGGCCAAAAACATTCAGTACTTC. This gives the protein CASSYGQSGAKNIQYF.

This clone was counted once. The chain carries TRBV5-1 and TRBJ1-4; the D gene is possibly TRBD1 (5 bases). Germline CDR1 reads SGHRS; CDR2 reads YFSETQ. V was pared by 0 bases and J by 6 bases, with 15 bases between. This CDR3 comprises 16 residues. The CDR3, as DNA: TGCGCCAGCAGCTTGGCGGCAGGCAGGGTGGATGAAAAACTGTTTTTT. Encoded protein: CASSLAAGRVDEKLFF. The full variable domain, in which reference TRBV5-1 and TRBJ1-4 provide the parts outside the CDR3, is KAGVTQTPRYLIKTRGQQVTLSCSPISGHRSVSWYQQTPGQGLQFLFEYFSETQRNKGNFPGRFSGRQFSNSRSEMNVSTLELGDSALYLCASSLAAGRVDEKLFFGSGTQLSVL.

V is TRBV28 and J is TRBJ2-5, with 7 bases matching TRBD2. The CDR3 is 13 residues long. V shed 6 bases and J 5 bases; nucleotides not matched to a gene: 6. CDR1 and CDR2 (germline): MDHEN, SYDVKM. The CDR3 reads CASSPAGRETQYF. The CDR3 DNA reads TGTGCCAGCAGCCCTGCCGGGAGGGAGACCCAGTACTTC.

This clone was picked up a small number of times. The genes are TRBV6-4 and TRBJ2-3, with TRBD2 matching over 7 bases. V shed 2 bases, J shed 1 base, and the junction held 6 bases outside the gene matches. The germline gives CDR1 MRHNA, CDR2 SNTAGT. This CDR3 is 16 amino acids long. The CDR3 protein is CASSDEAAGGTDTQYF. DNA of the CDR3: TGTGCCAGCAGTGACGAGGCGGCGGGGGGCACAGATACGCAGTATTTT.

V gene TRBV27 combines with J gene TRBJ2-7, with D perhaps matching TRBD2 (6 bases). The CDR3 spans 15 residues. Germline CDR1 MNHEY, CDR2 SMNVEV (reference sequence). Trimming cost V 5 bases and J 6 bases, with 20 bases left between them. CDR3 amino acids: CASSASGTGLAEQYF. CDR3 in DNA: TGTGCCAGCAGTGCCTCCGGGACGGGACTCGCCGAGCAGTACTTC.

This chain's CDR3 is CASSPLGQGSEKLFF. CDR3 coding DNA: TGTGCCAGCAGCCCCCTAGGACAGGGGAGTGAAAAACTGTTTTTT. This rearrangement joins TRBV7-9 to TRBJ1-4, with 9 bases matching TRBD1. CDR1 and CDR2 from the germline V gene are SEHNR and FQNEAQ (reference sequence). Trimming took 5 bases from V and 7 from J; bases not matched to a gene: 8. The CDR3 sequence is 15 residues long.

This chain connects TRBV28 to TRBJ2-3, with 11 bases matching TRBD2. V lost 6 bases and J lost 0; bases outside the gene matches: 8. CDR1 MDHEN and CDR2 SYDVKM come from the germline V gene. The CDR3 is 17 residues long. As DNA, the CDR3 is TGTGCCAGCAGCGCCGGGACTAGCGGAGCTAGCACAGATACGCAGTATTTT. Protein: CASSAGTSGASTDTQYF. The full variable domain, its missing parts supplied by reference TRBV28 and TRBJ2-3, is DVKVTQSSRYLVKRTGEKVFLECVQDMDHENMFWYRQDPGLGLRLIYFSYDVKMKEKGDIPEGYSVSREKKERFSLILESASTNQTSMYLCASSAGTSGASTDTQYFGPGTRLTVL.

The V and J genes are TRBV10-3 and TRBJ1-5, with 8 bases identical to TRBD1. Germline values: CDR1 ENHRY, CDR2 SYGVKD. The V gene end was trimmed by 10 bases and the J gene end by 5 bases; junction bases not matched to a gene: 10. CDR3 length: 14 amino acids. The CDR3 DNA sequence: TGTGCCACCCAGGGGGCCCTCGTGGATCAGCCCCAGCATTTT. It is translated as CATQGALVDQPQHF.

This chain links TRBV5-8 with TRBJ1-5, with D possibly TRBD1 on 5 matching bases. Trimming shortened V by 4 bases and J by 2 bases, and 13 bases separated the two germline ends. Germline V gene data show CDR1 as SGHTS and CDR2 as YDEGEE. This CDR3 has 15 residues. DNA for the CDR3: TGTGCCAGCAGCCGGTCGGGCAGGGGCAATCAGCCCCAGCATTTT. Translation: CASSRSGRGNQPQHF. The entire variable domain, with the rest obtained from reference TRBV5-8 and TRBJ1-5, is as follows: EAGVTQSPTHLIKTRGQQATLRCSPISGHTSVYWYQQALGLGLQFLLWYDEGEERNRGNFPPRFSGRQFPNYSSELNVNALELEDSALYLCASSRSGRGNQPQHFGDGTRLSIL.

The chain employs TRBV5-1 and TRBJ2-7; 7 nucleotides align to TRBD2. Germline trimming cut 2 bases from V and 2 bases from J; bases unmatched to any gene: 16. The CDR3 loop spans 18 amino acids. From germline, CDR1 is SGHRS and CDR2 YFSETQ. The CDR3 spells CASSFGPRTSGGAYEQYF. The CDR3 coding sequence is TGCGCCAGCAGCTTTGGGCCTAGGACTAGTGGCGGGGCCTACGAGCAGTACTTC.

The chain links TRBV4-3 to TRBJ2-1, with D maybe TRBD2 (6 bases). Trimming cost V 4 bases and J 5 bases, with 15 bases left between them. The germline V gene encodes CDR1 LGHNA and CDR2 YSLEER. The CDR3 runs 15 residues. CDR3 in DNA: TGCGCCAGCAGCCGAGGGGACTCCCTCGACAATGAGCAGTTCTTC. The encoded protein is CASSRGDSLDNEQFF.

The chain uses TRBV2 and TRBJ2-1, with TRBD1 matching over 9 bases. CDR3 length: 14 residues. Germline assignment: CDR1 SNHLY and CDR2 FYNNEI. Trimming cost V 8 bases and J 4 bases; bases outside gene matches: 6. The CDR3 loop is CASGPGTGYNEQFF. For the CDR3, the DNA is TGTGCCAGCGGACCAGGGACAGGGTACAATGAGCAGTTCTTC.

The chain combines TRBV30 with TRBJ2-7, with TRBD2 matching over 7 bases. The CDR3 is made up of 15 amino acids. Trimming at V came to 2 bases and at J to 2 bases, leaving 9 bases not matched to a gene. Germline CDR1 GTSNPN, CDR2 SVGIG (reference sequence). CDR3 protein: CAWSPPGREAYEQYF. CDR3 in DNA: TGTGCCTGGAGTCCACCGGGCCGGGAGGCCTACGAGCAGTACTTC. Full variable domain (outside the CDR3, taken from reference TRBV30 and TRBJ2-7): SQTIHQWPATLVQPVGSPLSLECTVEGTSNPNLYWYRQAAGRGLQLLFYSVGIGQISSEVPQNLSASRPQDRQFILSSKKLLLSDSGFYLCAWSPPGREAYEQYFGPGTRLTVT.

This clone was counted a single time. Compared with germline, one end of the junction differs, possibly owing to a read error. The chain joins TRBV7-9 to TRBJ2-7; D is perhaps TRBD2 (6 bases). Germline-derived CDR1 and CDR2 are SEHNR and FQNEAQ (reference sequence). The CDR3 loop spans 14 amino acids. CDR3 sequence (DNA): TGTTCCAGCACCCTCCGGGGGTCCGACTACGAGCAGTACTTC. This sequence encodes CSSTLRGSDYEQYF.